Listed here are 18 T cell receptor beta chains from one sample, sequenced in a study of cytomegalovirus exposure and HLA in healthy donors. PCR used 60 Vbeta primers and 13 Jbeta primers. Assay used: immunoSEQ multiplex PCR; TCRdb lists only in-frame clones, some missing. The table includes around 97,000 clones, roughly four fifths detected once. Sequenced material: PBMCs. Receptors originate from a man aged 40-49 years in good health and CMV-seropositive.

V and J are TRBV6-5 and TRBJ1-2; D is ambiguous. The germline gives CDR1 MNHEY, CDR2 SVGAGI. V lost 8 bases and J lost 1, with 11 bases in between. This CDR3 is 13 amino acids long. The CDR3 DNA reads as TGTGCCAGCCGGTCGGTGGTTAACTATGGCTACACCTTC. Residues: CASRSVVNYGYTF.

This chain joins TRBV19 and TRBJ1-5; D may be TRBD1 (5 bases). In germline, CDR1 is LNHDA, CDR2 SQIVND (reference sequence). The CDR3 is 13 residues long. V lost 3 bases and J lost 5, with 8 bases in between. The CDR3 region is CASSIRGDQPQHF. In DNA form, the CDR3 reads TGTGCCAGTAGTATCCGGGGGGATCAGCCCCAGCATTTT.

This chain connects TRBV5-5 to TRBJ1-4; a possible D gene is TRBD1 (5 bases). This CDR3 has 14 residues. Germline V gives CDR1 SGHKS, CDR2 YYEKEE (reference sequence). Trimming removed 2 bases from V and 7 bases from J, with 12 bases in between. The CDR3 region has the DNA TGTGCCAGCAGCTTATGGGGGGGTGGTGAAAAACTGTTTTTT. Translation gives CASSLWGGGEKLFF.

This clone was observed a handful of times. J is TRBJ2-7 and V is TRBV30, with D possibly TRBD1 on 6 matching bases. In germline, CDR1 is GTSNPN, CDR2 SVGIG (reference sequence). The CDR3 runs to 15 residues. The ends were cut back, 0 bases at V and 3 bases at J, with 15 bases in the middle. CDR3 loop: CAWSVMPGARYEQYF. The CDR3 DNA reads TGTGCCTGGAGTGTTATGCCAGGGGCCCGCTACGAGCAGTACTTC.

The V gene is TRBV5-1, the J gene TRBJ2-1; D perhaps matches TRBD2 (7 bases). The CDR3 length is 15 residues. The V gene's germline CDR1 is SGHRS and CDR2 YFSETQ. V dropped 4 bases and J dropped 3 bases, with 14 bases sitting between them. The CDR3 nucleotides are TGCGCCAGCAGCCTACTAGGGGGGGACTACAATGAGCAGTTCTTC. This gives the protein CASSLLGGDYNEQFF. Supplemented by reference TRBV5-1 and TRBJ2-1, the full variable domain reads KAGVTQTPRYLIKTRGQQVTLSCSPISGHRSVSWYQQTPGQGLQFLFEYFSETQRNKGNFPGRFSGRQFSNSRSEMNVSTLELGDSALYLCASSLLGGDYNEQFFGPGTRLTVL.

The V and J genes are TRBV9 and TRBJ1-1, with D unclear. The germline CDR1 and CDR2 sequences are SGDLS and YYNGEE. The CDR3 totals 15 residues. V shed 0 bases and J shed 1 base, with 10 bases lying between them. CDR3 protein: CASSVEVTGNTEAFF. For the CDR3, the DNA is TGTGCCAGCAGCGTAGAGGTTACGGGGAACACTGAAGCTTTCTTT.

A few counts support this clone. V gene TRBV19 combines with J gene TRBJ2-3; 8 nucleotides match TRBD1. CDR3 size: 15 residues. The germline CDR1 and CDR2 sequences are LNHDA and SQIVND (reference sequence). After removal of 5 bases from V and 7 bases from J, the junction contained 11 bases not matched to a gene. Written as DNA, the CDR3 is TGTGCCAGTAGTTTTCCGGGACAGGCACGGTATACGCAGTATTTT. Protein: CASSFPGQARYTQYF.

This chain connects TRBV19 to TRBJ1-5, with unresolved D. The CDR3 is 16 residues long. CDR1 and CDR2 (germline): LNHDA, SQIVND (reference sequence). Trimming took 5 bases from V and 3 from J, leaving 17 bases between them. CDR3 sequence: CASSDLALRDNQPQHF. The DNA for the CDR3 is TGTGCCAGTAGTGATTTAGCCCTCAGAGACAATCAGCCCCAGCATTTT.

The chain combines TRBV27 with TRBJ1-1; 8 nucleotides agree with TRBD1. The CDR3 has 14 residues. The germline CDR1 and CDR2 sequences are MNHEY and SMNVEV (reference sequence). Unmatched junction bases numbered 9, after V lost 8 bases and J lost 4 bases. The chain's CDR3 is CASGTYRGGTEAFF. CDR3 sequence (DNA): TGTGCCAGCGGCACGTACAGGGGGGGCACTGAAGCTTTCTTT.

This clone has only one observation. This chain connects TRBV2 to TRBJ1-6; D is unclear. Between the trimmed V and J ends, which lost 1 base and 16 bases, there was a span of 14 bases. From germline, CDR1 is SNHLY and CDR2 FYNNEI. CDR3 size: 13 residues. The CDR3 reads CASSEETRGRLHF. CDR3 in DNA: TGTGCCAGCAGTGAAGAGACTAGAGGGAGGCTCCACTTT.

The J gene is TRBJ1-2, the V gene TRBV4-1, with TRBD1 matching over 8 bases. The CDR3 has 16 residues. J lost 4 bases, V lost 0 bases, and 7 bases had no gene match. The germline CDR1 and CDR2 sequences are MGHRA and YSYEKL. The CDR3 sequence is CASSQEVSGQGYGYTF. The CDR3, as DNA: TGCGCCAGCAGCCAAGAGGTTTCTGGACAGGGCTATGGCTACACCTTC.

The rearrangement uses TRBV18 and TRBJ1-2; a possible D gene is TRBD1 (6 bases). Germline values: CDR1 KGHSH, CDR2 LQKENI. This CDR3 is built from 15 residues. Deletions cut 5 bases from V and 1 base from J, with 14 bases between. The chain's CDR3 is CASSTRTAFNYGYTF. CDR3 nucleotides: TGTGCCAGCTCAACCAGGACAGCCTTTAACTATGGCTACACCTTC.

The chain links TRBV11-2 to TRBJ1-2; 7 bases map to TRBD1. The CDR3 runs to 14 residues. In germline, CDR1 is SGHAT, CDR2 FQNNGV. Losses at the gene ends were 3 bases for V and 2 bases for J; bases not matched to a gene: 3. DNA of the CDR3: TGTGCCAGCAGCTTGGTACAGGGGAACTATGGCTACACCTTC. It yields the protein CASSLVQGNYGYTF.

The sample holds one count of this clone. The genes are TRBV6-5 and TRBJ1-6; TRBD1 is a possible D gene (6 bases). CDR3 length: 15 residues. The V gene's germline CDR1 is MNHEY and CDR2 SVGAGI. V was cut by 5 bases and J by 10 bases, with 18 bases left in between. Here the CDR3 DNA reads TGTGCCAGCAGTAGGTCAGGGGCTACAGGGTCACCCCTCCACTTT. It encodes CASSRSGATGSPLHF.

The rearrangement joins TRBV28 to TRBJ1-2; D is unclear. This CDR3 has 12 residues. The V and J ends lost 4 bases and 3 bases respectively, with 6 bases between them. From germline, CDR1 is MDHEN and CDR2 SYDVKM. The CDR3 region is CASSSVYYGYTF. CDR3 DNA sequence: TGTGCCAGCAGTTCCGTGTACTATGGCTACACCTTC.

The V and J genes are TRBV27 and TRBJ2-3; tentatively, D is TRBD2 (6 bases). Per the germline V gene, CDR1 is MNHEY and CDR2 is SMNVEV (reference sequence). V lost 1 base to trimming and J lost 4 bases, with 15 bases between them. CDR3 size: 16 residues. For the CDR3, the DNA is TGTGCCAGCAGTTTATGGATCCCTTCGGGGGCAGATACGCAGTATTTT. Translating gives CASSLWIPSGADTQYF.

A few counts support this clone. The V call is TRBV29-1, the J call TRBJ2-2; unclear D gene. The CDR3 consists of 14 residues. V lost 6 bases and J 1 base, leaving 12 bases between the germline ends. Germline CDR1 SQVTM, CDR2 ANQGSEA. The CDR3 sequence is CSVAPTLNTGELFF. The CDR3, as DNA: TGCAGCGTCGCCCCGACACTGAACACCGGGGAGCTGTTTTTT.

This clone showed up just once. The chain uses TRBV5-1 and TRBJ2-3; TRBD1 agrees at 7 bases. CDR1 is SGHRS and CDR2 is YFSETQ in the germline V gene. This CDR3 is 15 amino acids long. The trim removed 4 bases at V and 3 bases at J, leaving 8 bases unmatched. The CDR3 region has the DNA TGCGCCAGCAGCGCGCCTCTCAGGGGGACAGATACGCAGTATTTT. It codes for CASSAPLRGTDTQYF.